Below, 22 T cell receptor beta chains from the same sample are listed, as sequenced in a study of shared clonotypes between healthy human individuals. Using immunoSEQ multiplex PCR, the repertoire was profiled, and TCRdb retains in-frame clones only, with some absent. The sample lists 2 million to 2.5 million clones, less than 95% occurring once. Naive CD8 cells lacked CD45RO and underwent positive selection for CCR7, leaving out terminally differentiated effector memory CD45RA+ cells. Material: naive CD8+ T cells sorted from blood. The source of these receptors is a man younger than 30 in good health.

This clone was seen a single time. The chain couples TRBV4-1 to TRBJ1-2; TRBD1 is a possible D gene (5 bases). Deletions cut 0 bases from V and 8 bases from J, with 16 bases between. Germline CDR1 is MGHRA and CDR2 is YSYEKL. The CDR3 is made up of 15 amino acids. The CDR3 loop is CASSQDRGGARGYTF. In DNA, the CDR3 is TGCGCCAGCAGCCAAGATAGGGGCGGTGCGCGCGGCTACACCTTC.

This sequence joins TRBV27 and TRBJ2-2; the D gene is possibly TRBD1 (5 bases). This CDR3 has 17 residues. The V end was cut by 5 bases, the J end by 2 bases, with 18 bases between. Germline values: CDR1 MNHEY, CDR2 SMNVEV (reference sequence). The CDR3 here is CASSPFEQGPNTGELFF. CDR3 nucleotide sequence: TGTGCCAGCAGTCCTTTCGAGCAGGGCCCTAACACCGGGGAGCTGTTTTTT.

CDR3 bases: TGCAGCGTTGAAGACGCCCTAGCGGGGAACACCGGGGAGCTGTTTTTT. Amino acids: CSVEDALAGNTGELFF. The chain uses TRBV29-1 and TRBJ2-2; 8 nucleotides agree with TRBD2. The V gene end was trimmed by 0 bases and the J gene end by 1 base; junction bases not matched to a gene: 4. Germline V gene data show CDR1 as SQVTM and CDR2 as ANQGSEA. This CDR3 has 16 residues.

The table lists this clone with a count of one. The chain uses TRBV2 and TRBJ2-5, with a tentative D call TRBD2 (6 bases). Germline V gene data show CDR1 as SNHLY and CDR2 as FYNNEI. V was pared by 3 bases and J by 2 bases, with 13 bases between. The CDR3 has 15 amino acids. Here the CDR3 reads CASSDDGAGQETQYF. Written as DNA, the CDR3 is TGTGCCAGCAGTGACGACGGGGCGGGACAAGAGACCCAGTACTTC.

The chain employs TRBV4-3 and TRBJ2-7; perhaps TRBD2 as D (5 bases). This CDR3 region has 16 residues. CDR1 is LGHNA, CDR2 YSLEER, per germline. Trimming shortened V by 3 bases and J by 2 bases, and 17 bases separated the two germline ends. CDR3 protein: CASSHALLSVPYEQYF. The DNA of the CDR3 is TGCGCCAGCAGCCATGCTCTTCTTAGCGTCCCCTACGAGCAGTACTTC.

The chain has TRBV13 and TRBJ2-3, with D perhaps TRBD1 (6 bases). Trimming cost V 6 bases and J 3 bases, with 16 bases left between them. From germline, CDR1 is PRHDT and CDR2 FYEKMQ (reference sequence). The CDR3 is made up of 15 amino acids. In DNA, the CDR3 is TGTGCCAGCAGGAAAGACAGGCGGTCGACAGATACGCAGTATTTT. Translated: CASRKDRRSTDTQYF.

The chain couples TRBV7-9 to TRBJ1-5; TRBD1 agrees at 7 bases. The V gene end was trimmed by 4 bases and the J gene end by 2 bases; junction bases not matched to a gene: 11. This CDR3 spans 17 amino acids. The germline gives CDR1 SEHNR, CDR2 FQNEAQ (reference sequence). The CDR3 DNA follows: TGTGCCAGCAGCTCGGCCCCGACAGGGAAAGGCAATCAGCCCCAGCATTTT. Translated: CASSSAPTGKGNQPQHF. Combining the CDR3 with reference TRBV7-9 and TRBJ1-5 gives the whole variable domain DTGVSQNPRHKITKRGQNVTFRCDPISEHNRLYWYRQTLGQGPEFLTYFQNEAQLEKSRLLSDRFSAERPKGSFSTLEIQRTEQGDSAMYLCASSSAPTGKGNQPQHFGDGTRLSIL.

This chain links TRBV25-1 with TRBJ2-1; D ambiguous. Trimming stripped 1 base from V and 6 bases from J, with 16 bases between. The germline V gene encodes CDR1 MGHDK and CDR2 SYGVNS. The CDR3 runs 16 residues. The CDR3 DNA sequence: TGTGCCAGCAGTGAATTCGAACCGACCCCCAGCAATGAGCAGTTCTTC. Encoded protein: CASSEFEPTPSNEQFF. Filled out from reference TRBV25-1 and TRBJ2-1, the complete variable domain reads EADIYQTPRYLVIGTGKKITLECSQTMGHDKMYWYQQDPGMELHLIHYSYGVNSTEKGDLSSESTVSRIRTEHFPLTLESARPSHTSQYLCASSEFEPTPSNEQFFGPGTRLTVL.

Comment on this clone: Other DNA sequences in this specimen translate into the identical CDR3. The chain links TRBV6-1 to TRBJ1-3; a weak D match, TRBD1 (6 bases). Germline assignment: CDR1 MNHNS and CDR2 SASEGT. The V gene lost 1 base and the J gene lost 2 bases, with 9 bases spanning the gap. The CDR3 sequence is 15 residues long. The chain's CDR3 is CASSEGRGTGNTIYF. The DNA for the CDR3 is TGTGCCAGCAGTGAAGGCAGGGGAACTGGAAACACCATATATTTT.

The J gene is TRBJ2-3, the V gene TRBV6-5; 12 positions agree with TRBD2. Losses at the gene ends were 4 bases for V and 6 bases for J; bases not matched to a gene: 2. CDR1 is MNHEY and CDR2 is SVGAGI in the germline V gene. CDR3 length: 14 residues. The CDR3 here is CASSSSGGEDTQYF. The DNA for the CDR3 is TGTGCCAGCAGTTCTAGCGGGGGGGAGGATACGCAGTATTTT.

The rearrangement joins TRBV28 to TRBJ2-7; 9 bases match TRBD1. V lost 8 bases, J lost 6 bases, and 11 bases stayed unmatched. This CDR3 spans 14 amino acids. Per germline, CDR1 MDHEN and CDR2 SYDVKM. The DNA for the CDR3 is TGTGCCAGCGGGAGGACAGGGGCCTTAGTCGAGCAGTACTTC. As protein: CASGRTGALVEQYF.

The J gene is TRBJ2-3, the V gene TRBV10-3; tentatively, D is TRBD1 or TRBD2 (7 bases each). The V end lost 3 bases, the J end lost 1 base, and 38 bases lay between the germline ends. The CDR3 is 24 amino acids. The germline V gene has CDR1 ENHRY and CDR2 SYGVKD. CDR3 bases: TGTGCCATCAGTGATATCCTCAGCGGGGATATCATAGGGGGCTCCCCCTGGGGCACAGATACGCAGTATTTT. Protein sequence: CAISDILSGDIIGGSPWGTDTQYF.

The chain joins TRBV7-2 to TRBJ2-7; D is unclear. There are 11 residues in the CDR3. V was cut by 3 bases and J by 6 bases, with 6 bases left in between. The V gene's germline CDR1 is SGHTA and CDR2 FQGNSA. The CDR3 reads CASSFRGEQYF. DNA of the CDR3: TGTGCCAGCAGCTTCCGAGGCGAGCAGTACTTC.

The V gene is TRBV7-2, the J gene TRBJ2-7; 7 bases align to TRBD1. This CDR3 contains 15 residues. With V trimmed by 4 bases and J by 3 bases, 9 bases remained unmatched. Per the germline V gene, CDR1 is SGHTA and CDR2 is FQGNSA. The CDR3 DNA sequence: TGTGCCAGCAGCTCCCCGACAGGGCAATACTACGAGCAGTACTTC. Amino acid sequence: CASSSPTGQYYEQYF.

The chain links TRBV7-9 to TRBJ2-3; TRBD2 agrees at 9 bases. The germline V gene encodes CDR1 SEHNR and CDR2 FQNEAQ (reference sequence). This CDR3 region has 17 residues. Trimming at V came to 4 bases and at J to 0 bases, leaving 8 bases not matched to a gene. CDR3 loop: CASSSSLAGNSTDTQYF. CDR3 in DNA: TGTGCCAGCAGCTCAAGCCTAGCGGGAAATAGCACAGATACGCAGTATTTT.

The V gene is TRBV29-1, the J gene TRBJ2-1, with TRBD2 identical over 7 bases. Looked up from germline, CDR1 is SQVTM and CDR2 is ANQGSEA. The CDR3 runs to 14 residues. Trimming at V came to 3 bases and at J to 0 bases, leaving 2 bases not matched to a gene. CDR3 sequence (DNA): TGCAGCGTTGAGCGCGGGAGCTCCTACAATGAGCAGTTCTTC. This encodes CSVERGSSYNEQFF.

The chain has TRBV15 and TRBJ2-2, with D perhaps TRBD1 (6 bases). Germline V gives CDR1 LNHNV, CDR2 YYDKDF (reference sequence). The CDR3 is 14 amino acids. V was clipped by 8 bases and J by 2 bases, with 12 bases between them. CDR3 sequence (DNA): TGTGCCACCGCGAGGACAGATAACACCGGGGAGCTGTTTTTT. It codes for CATARTDNTGELFF.

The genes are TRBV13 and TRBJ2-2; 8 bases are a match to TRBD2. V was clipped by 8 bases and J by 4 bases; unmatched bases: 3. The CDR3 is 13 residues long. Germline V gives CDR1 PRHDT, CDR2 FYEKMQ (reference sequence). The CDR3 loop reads CASGAGGTGELFF. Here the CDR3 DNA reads TGTGCCAGCGGGGCGGGAGGCACCGGGGAGCTGTTTTTT.

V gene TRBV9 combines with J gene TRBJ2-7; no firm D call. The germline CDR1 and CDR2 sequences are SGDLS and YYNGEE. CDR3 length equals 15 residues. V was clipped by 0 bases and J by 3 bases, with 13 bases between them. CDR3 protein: CASSVDDTHFYEQYF. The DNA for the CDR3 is TGTGCCAGCAGCGTAGATGACACTCACTTCTACGAGCAGTACTTC.

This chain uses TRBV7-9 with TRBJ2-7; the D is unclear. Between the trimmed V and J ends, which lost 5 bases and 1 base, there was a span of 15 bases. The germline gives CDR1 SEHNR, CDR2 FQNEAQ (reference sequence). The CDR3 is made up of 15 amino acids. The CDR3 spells CASSGPRAPSYEQYF. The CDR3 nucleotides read TGTGCCAGCAGCGGACCCCGGGCGCCATCCTACGAGCAGTACTTC.

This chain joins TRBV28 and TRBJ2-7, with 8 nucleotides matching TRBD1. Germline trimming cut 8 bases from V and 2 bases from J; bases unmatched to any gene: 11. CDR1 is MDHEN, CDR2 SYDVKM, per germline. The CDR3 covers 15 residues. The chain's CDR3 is CASADREFWAYEQYF. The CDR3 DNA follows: TGTGCCAGCGCGGACAGGGAATTTTGGGCCTACGAGCAGTACTTC. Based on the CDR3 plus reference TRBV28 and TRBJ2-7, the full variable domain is DVKVTQSSRYLVKRTGEKVFLECVQDMDHENMFWYRQDPGLGLRLIYFSYDVKMKEKGDIPEGYSVSREKKERFSLILESASTNQTSMYLCASADREFWAYEQYFGPGTRLTVT.

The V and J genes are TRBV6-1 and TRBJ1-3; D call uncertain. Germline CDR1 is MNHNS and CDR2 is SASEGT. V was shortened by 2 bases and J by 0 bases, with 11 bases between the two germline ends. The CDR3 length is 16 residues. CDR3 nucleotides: TGTGCCAGCAGTGAATGGGCAGGATCCTCTGGAAACACCATATATTTT. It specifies CASSEWAGSSGNTIYF.